What follows are 25 T cell receptor beta chains derived from one specimen sequenced in a study of blood T cell repertoires in COVID-19. The data were produced by immunoSEQ multiplex PCR, yet TCRdb's version contains in-frame clones alone and is incomplete. The sample holds more than 200,000 clones, roughly 89% seen once. The sample was PBMCs or T cells enriched from blood (not recorded which). The receptor set was obtained from a woman in her twenties or thirties who had recovered from COVID-19.

The CDR3 DNA is TGTGCCAGCAGTTACGGGGCCTACTCTGGAAACACCATATATTTT. Its translation is CASSYGAYSGNTIYF. The chain uses TRBV6-5 and TRBJ1-3; a possible D gene is TRBD1 (5 bases). Between the trimmed V and J ends, which lost 2 bases and 0 bases, there was a span of 8 bases. The CDR3 runs 15 residues. Germline V gives CDR1 MNHEY, CDR2 SVGAGI.

This chain connects TRBV30 to TRBJ1-5; 9 nucleotides match TRBD1. V lost 2 bases, J lost 5 bases, and 10 bases stayed unmatched. The CDR3 has 16 amino acids. Germline V gene sequence: CDR1 GTSNPN, CDR2 SVGIG (reference sequence). The CDR3 coding sequence is TGTGCCTGGAGTAGGATGTGGGGGACAGGGCATCAGCCCCAGCATTTT. Translating it yields CAWSRMWGTGHQPQHF.

This chain uses TRBV6-5 with TRBJ2-2; a weak D match, TRBD1 (6 bases). CDR1 is MNHEY, CDR2 SVGAGI, per germline. The CDR3 has 16 amino acids. The V and J ends lost 3 bases and 3 bases respectively, with 14 bases between them. As DNA, the CDR3 is TGTGCCAGCAGTTATCAGGGGATGGAGGACACCGGGGAGCTGTTTTTT. This gives the protein CASSYQGMEDTGELFF.

This chain connects TRBV7-8 to TRBJ1-1; D is perhaps TRBD1 (6 bases). The CDR3 spans 18 residues. Germline-derived CDR1 and CDR2 are SGHVS and FQNEAQ. V dropped 2 bases and J dropped 6 bases, with 25 bases sitting between them. CDR3 nucleotides: TGTGCCAGCAGCTTATATCTCGTACAGGGTGGGAGAAGGGCTGAAGCTTTCTTT. Translated, it gives CASSLYLVQGGRRAEAFF.

The gene calls are TRBV27 and TRBJ1-6; D is perhaps TRBD1 (6 bases). This CDR3 spans 15 amino acids. With 2 bases removed from V and 10 bases from J, the gap between germline ends came to 15 bases. Germline loops: CDR1 MNHEY, CDR2 SMNVEV (reference sequence). The CDR3 coding sequence is TGTGCCAGCAGTTTAGGCGGGGGGCTAAGATCACCCCTCCACTTT. This translates into CASSLGGGLRSPLHF.

This clone was seen a single time. The rearrangement joins TRBV11-2 to TRBJ2-2; 7 bases agree with TRBD1. Germline values: CDR1 SGHAT, CDR2 FQNNGV. The ends lost 2 bases at V and 1 base at J; junction bases unmatched: 4. This CDR3 is built from 16 residues. Written as DNA, the CDR3 is TGTGCCAGCAGCTTAAAGCGACAGGGGAACACCGGGGAGCTGTTTTTT. Translation gives CASSLKRQGNTGELFF.

The genes are TRBV4-1 and TRBJ1-4, with 7 bases lining up with TRBD1. Looked up from germline, CDR1 is MGHRA and CDR2 is YSYEKL. The CDR3 spans 14 residues. V lost 2 bases and J lost 6; bases outside the gene matches: 3. The CDR3: CASSQSDRDEKLFF. DNA for the CDR3: TGCGCCAGCAGCCAAAGTGACAGGGATGAAAAACTGTTTTTT.

J is TRBJ2-1 and V is TRBV9; 7 bases line up with TRBD2. V shed 4 bases, J shed 2 bases, and the junction held 9 bases outside the gene matches. This CDR3 is built from 16 residues. Looked up from germline, CDR1 is SGDLS and CDR2 is YYNGEE. CDR3 nucleotides: TGTGCCAGCAGCTTCCGGACTAGTCGCCCCTACAATGAGCAGTTCTTC. This sequence encodes CASSFRTSRPYNEQFF. Drawing the rest from reference TRBV9 and TRBJ2-1, the complete variable domain is DSGVTQTPKHLITATGQRVTLRCSPRSGDLSVYWYQQSLDQGLQFLIQYYNGEERAKGNILERFSAQQFPDLHSELNLSSLELGDSALYFCASSFRTSRPYNEQFFGPGTRLTVL.

The chain has TRBV19 and TRBJ1-5, with D unclear. Germline-derived CDR1 and CDR2 are LNHDA and SQIVND (reference sequence). Trimming left V 3 bases short and J 7 bases short, with 13 bases between. The CDR3 consists of 14 residues. CDR3 in amino acids: CASSISESMQPQHF. CDR3 sequence (DNA): TGTGCCAGTAGTATCTCCGAGAGCATGCAGCCCCAGCATTTT.

J is TRBJ2-7 and V is TRBV3-1 (or the pseudogene TRBV3-2), with D hard to call. The CDR3 extends over 15 amino acids. V was clipped by 1 base and J by 3 bases, with 13 bases between them. The V gene's germline CDR1 is LGHDT and CDR2 YNNKEL (reference sequence). The CDR3 sequence is CASSQGFDMLYEQYF. The CDR3 bases are TGTGCCAGCAGCCAAGGGTTCGACATGCTCTACGAGCAGTACTTC.

This clone appeared once. The chain is built from TRBV27 and TRBJ1-2; 10 bases are a match to TRBD1. CDR3 length: 15 residues. The V segment lost 6 bases and the J segment 6 bases; nucleotides outside the gene matches: 10. Germline V gives CDR1 MNHEY, CDR2 SMNVEV (reference sequence). For the CDR3, the DNA is TGTGCCAGCAGCTATGTAGGGACAGGGGTCAATGGCTACACCTTC. This translates into CASSYVGTGVNGYTF.

This clone was observed a single time. V usage is TRBV10-3 and J usage is TRBJ1-2, with D perhaps TRBD1 (5 bases). In germline, CDR1 is ENHRY, CDR2 SYGVKD. Trimming stripped 2 bases from V and 6 bases from J, with 10 bases between. This CDR3 is built from 13 residues. CDR3 region: CAISEGGIDGYTF. The CDR3 DNA follows: TGTGCCATCAGTGAGGGGGGGATTGATGGCTACACCTTC.

The V call is TRBV1, the J call TRBJ1-3; the D call TRBD1 from the table was never checked on the DNA. TRBV1 is a recognized pseudogene. This CDR3 comprises 17 residues. The CDR3 sequence: CTSSQGIRTGGRNTIYF. In nucleotides, the CDR3 is TGCACCAGCAGCCAAGGTATTAGGACAGGGGGGAGAAACACCATATATTTT.

V and J are TRBV27 and TRBJ1-5; D is uncertain. Trimming removed 3 bases at V and 4 bases at J, with 7 bases between. Germline CDR1 is MNHEY and CDR2 is SMNVEV (reference sequence). The CDR3 loop spans 13 amino acids. The CDR3 reads CASSFMFNQPQHF. The CDR3 DNA reads TGTGCCAGCAGTTTTATGTTTAATCAGCCCCAGCATTTT.

The chain employs TRBV18 and TRBJ2-5; D is perhaps TRBD1 (5 bases). The germline V gene has CDR1 KGHSH and CDR2 LQKENI. The length of the CDR3 is 16 residues. V was trimmed by 3 bases and J by 1 base, leaving 15 bases between them. CDR3: CASSPGQGMGQETQYF. DNA of the CDR3: TGTGCCAGCTCACCGGGCCAGGGAATGGGCCAAGAGACCCAGTACTTC.

The rearrangement links TRBV7-9 to TRBJ1-5, with a possible D match to TRBD1 (6 bases). V was cut by 1 base and J by 7 bases, with 20 bases left in between. The CDR3 has 17 amino acids. CDR1 SEHNR and CDR2 FQNEAQ come from the germline V gene (reference sequence). CDR3 loop: CASSLDPWGGSDQPQHF. CDR3 DNA: TGTGCCAGCAGCTTAGATCCCTGGGGGGGCAGTGACCAGCCCCAGCATTTT.

This chain connects TRBV2 to TRBJ2-7, with D perhaps TRBD1 (5 bases). Germline loops: CDR1 SNHLY, CDR2 FYNNEI. This CDR3 has 13 amino acids. V lost 4 bases, J lost 5 bases, and 12 bases lay in between. CDR3 nucleotide sequence: TGTGCCAGCAGTGCGGACACGGTCAACGAGCAGTACTTC. This encodes CASSADTVNEQYF. Drawing the rest from reference TRBV2 and TRBJ2-7, the complete variable domain is EPEVTQTPSHQVTQMGQEVILRCVPISNHLYFYWYRQILGQKVEFLVSFYNNEISEKSEIFDDQFSVERPDGSNFTLKIRSTKLEDSAMYFCASSADTVNEQYFGPGTRLTVT.

The chain combines TRBV11-2 with TRBJ1-1; D possibly corresponds to TRBD1 (5 bases). Trimming cost V 6 bases and J 7 bases, with 15 bases left between them. CDR1 is SGHAT and CDR2 is FQNNGV in the germline V gene. This CDR3 has 13 amino acids. The CDR3 bases are TGTGCCAGCAGTAAGGACCGGGACTTTGAAGCTTTCTTT. It is translated as CASSKDRDFEAFF.

The rearrangement links TRBV7-2 to TRBJ2-7, with TRBD2 matching 7 bases. There are 16 residues in the CDR3. Germline assignment: CDR1 SGHTA and CDR2 FQGNSA. V was pared by 3 bases and J by 1 base, with 9 bases of the junction left unmatched. The CDR3 sequence is CASSLAGAGSSYEQYF. The CDR3 DNA reads as TGTGCCAGCAGCTTGGCCGGAGCGGGAAGTTCCTACGAGCAGTACTTC.

This clone was seen just once. This chain links TRBV7-8 with TRBJ1-5; the D is unclear. The CDR3 extends over 16 amino acids. Deletions cut 5 bases from V and 0 bases from J, with 14 bases between. CDR1 and CDR2 (germline): SGHVS, FQNEAQ. This CDR3 is CASSPQRPDSNQPQHF. CDR3 sequence (DNA): TGTGCCAGCAGCCCCCAGCGTCCGGATAGCAATCAGCCCCAGCATTTT.

V gene TRBV28 combines with J gene TRBJ2-2, with D maybe TRBD2 (7 bases). Trimming took 7 bases from V and 4 from J, leaving 13 bases between them. Looked up from germline, CDR1 is MDHEN and CDR2 is SYDVKM. CDR3 size: 14 residues. The CDR3 reads CASTRAGATGELFF. CDR3 in DNA: TGTGCCAGCACTCGTGCGGGGGCCACCGGGGAGCTGTTTTTT.

This clone occurred a few times. The chain recombines TRBV5-4 with TRBJ2-3; 10 nucleotides line up with TRBD2. J gave up 2 bases and V 3 bases, and 6 bases lay outside the gene matches. The germline V gene encodes CDR1 SGHNT and CDR2 YYREEE (reference sequence). The CDR3 length is 16 residues. CDR3 coding DNA: TGTGCCAGCAGCTATAGACTAGCGGGTAACACAGATACGCAGTATTTT. This translates into CASSYRLAGNTDTQYF.

The chain is built from TRBV30 and TRBJ1-1; no firm D call. V dropped 1 base and J dropped 3 bases, with 9 bases sitting between them. The CDR3 spans 13 residues. The V gene's germline CDR1 is GTSNPN and CDR2 SVGIG (reference sequence). The CDR3 DNA reads as TGTGCCTGGAGTGAGGTTGGAGACACTGAAGCTTTCTTT. The encoded protein is CAWSEVGDTEAFF.

The chain joins TRBV9 to TRBJ1-3; D gene unclear. V was clipped by 4 bases and J by 4 bases, with 9 bases between them. The CDR3 sequence is 13 residues long. Germline V gives CDR1 SGDLS, CDR2 YYNGEE. The CDR3 here is CASSTRGGNTIYF. CDR3 sequence (DNA): TGTGCCAGCAGCACCCGAGGCGGAAACACCATATATTTT.

The chain has TRBV29-1 and TRBJ2-1; weak D call: TRBD1 (6 bases). CDR1 is SQVTM, CDR2 ANQGSEA, per germline. Trimming cost V 1 base and J 6 bases, with 7 bases left between them. The CDR3 contains 12 residues. In nucleotides, the CDR3 is TGCAGCGTTGAAGGCAGGGGCAATGAGCAGTTCTTC. Its protein product is CSVEGRGNEQFF.